One sample yielded the 2 T cell receptor beta chains listed below, sequenced in a study of blood T cells in healthy people across ages. The use of a sample-barcoded 5' primer and a J-beta primer mix characterized a second PCR of roughly 6 to 11 cycles. TCRdb processed the 5' RACE reads anew with MiXCR; each CDR3 protein has one entry. This table holds hundreds of thousands of distinct CDR3 sequences, around 21% found once. Sequenced sample: blood. The receptors originated from a man between 70 and 80 years old in good health.

This sequence joins TRBV11-2 and TRBJ2-3; the D gene is possibly TRBD1 (6 bases). The CDR3 is 15 amino acids. Trimming left V 4 bases short and J 2 bases short, with 13 bases between. Per germline, CDR1 SGHAT and CDR2 FQNNGV. CDR3 coding DNA: TGTGCCAGCAGCTCGGACAGAACTTTCACAGATACGCAGTATTTT. It translates to CASSSDRTFTDTQYF.

A word on this clonotype: This likely comes from a read error, as the CDR3 has no conserved phenylalanine or tryptophan at its end. This chain connects TRBV28 to TRBJ2-5; no clear D gene. Germline V lookup: CDR1 MDHEN, CDR2 SYDVKM. CDR3 length: 13 amino acids. The V gene lost 6 bases and the J gene lost 3 bases, with 11 bases spanning the gap. CDR3 in amino acids: CASRTGGKETQYL. The DNA of the CDR3 is TGTGCCAGCAGAACGGGCGGAAAAGAGACCCAGTACCTC.